This entry lists 18 T cell receptor beta chains sequenced from one sample in a study of beta chain features in type 1 diabetes. The antigens of these receptors remain unknown. Every bit of the isolated RNA underwent reverse transcription, so sequencing read expressed TCRB transcripts. TCRdb's table, derived via immunoSEQ multiplex PCR, lists solely in-frame clones and lacks some. The top ten clones hold just under 0.04% of a sample with 630,000 or so clones, around 15% of them seen once. The study's findings and limits: Type 1 diabetes patients had moderately but significantly shorter TCRB CDR3s in all four CD4+ subsets.

Sequencing was done on a sample of naive CD4+ T cells from blood. These receptor sequences come from a man aged 18 to 29 with type 1 diabetes.

This clone was seen a few times. The rearrangement links TRBV7-8 to TRBJ2-5; 16 nucleotides align to TRBD2. The CDR3 is 18 residues long. Trimming cost V 7 bases and J 10 bases; bases outside gene matches: 18. The germline V gene has CDR1 SGHVS and CDR2 FQNEAQ. As DNA, the CDR3 is TGTGCCAGCACCCCAGCGGGACTAGCGGGGGGGGTAACTAGCGGCCAGTACTTC. Translated, it gives CASTPAGLAGGVTSGQYF.

This clone appeared a few times. The chain employs TRBV2 and TRBJ2-5; TRBD2 agrees at 10 bases. Germline V CDR1 and CDR2: SNHLY, FYNNEI. After removal of 5 bases from V and 5 bases from J, the junction contained 8 bases not matched to a gene. This CDR3 is 15 amino acids long. CDR3 coding DNA: TGTGCCAGCAGTAGGGCTAGCGGGAGAGAGGAGACCCAGTACTTC. It specifies CASSRASGREETQYF. Full variable domain (outside the CDR3, taken from reference TRBV2 and TRBJ2-5): EPEVTQTPSHQVTQMGQEVILRCVPISNHLYFYWYRQILGQKVEFLVSFYNNEISEKSEIFDDQFSVERPDGSNFTLKIRSTKLEDSAMYFCASSRASGREETQYFGPGTRLLVL.

The chain uses TRBV6-6 and TRBJ2-7; D is possibly TRBD1 (6 bases). Germline V gives CDR1 MNHNY, CDR2 SVGAGI (reference sequence). CDR3 size: 15 residues. The V end was cut by 6 bases, the J end by 3 bases, with 18 bases between. CDR3 DNA sequence: TGTGCCAGCAGCACTCCTGGACAGCGGAACTACGAGCAGTACTTC. It translates to CASSTPGQRNYEQYF.

The chain is built from TRBV30 and TRBJ1-5; 9 nucleotides match TRBD1. The germline V gene encodes CDR1 GTSNPN and CDR2 SVGIG (reference sequence). This CDR3 contains 13 residues. Germline trimming cut 5 bases from V and 6 bases from J; bases unmatched to any gene: 5. Here the CDR3 reads CAWGRQGGQPQHF. CDR3 in DNA: TGTGCCTGGGGAAGACAGGGGGGTCAGCCCCAGCATTTT.

This clone was seen only a few times. The rearrangement joins TRBV28 to TRBJ2-4, with 11 bases matching TRBD1. CDR1 and CDR2 from the germline V gene are MDHEN and SYDVKM. V shed 1 base and J 15 bases; nucleotides not matched to a gene: 2. CDR3 length equals 12 residues. The CDR3 DNA reads TGTGCCAGCAGTTTATCGGGACAGGGGGGGTACTTC. Encoded protein: CASSLSGQGGYF.

This chain joins TRBV7-8 and TRBJ2-6, with TRBD1 identical over 7 bases. The CDR3 covers 21 residues. The germline V gene has CDR1 SGHVS and CDR2 FQNEAQ. The V and J ends lost 3 bases and 4 bases, in that order; junction bases with no gene match: 21. The CDR3 loop reads CASSFRFGRSTGSLGANVLTF. The CDR3 region has the DNA TGTGCCAGCAGCTTTCGTTTTGGAAGATCGACAGGGAGTTTAGGGGCCAACGTCCTGACTTTC.

This clone came up a few times. The chain is built from TRBV5-1 and TRBJ2-1; 9 bases are shared with TRBD1. CDR3 length: 14 amino acids. Trimming cost V 0 bases and J 10 bases; bases outside gene matches: 5. CDR1 is SGHRS and CDR2 is YFSETQ in the germline V gene. The CDR3 loop reads CASSLGSGTGEQFF. CDR3 coding DNA: TGCGCCAGCAGCTTGGGTTCGGGGACAGGGGAGCAGTTCTTC.

V gene TRBV12-5 combines with J gene TRBJ1-2; unclear D gene. Trimming pared 5 bases from V and 6 bases from J, leaving 13 bases between. The length of the CDR3 is 13 residues. From germline, CDR1 is LGHNT and CDR2 FRNRAP. The CDR3 DNA is TGTGCTAGTGGTCCCGGCGGGTGGGATGGCTACACCTTC. It yields the protein CASGPGGWDGYTF.

Only a few counts were recorded for this clone. The J gene is TRBJ1-4, the V gene TRBV7-9; tentative D call: TRBD1 (5 bases). V was cut by 5 bases and J by 4 bases, with 14 bases left in between. The CDR3 spans 15 residues. CDR1 SEHNR and CDR2 FQNEAQ come from the germline V gene (reference sequence). CDR3 region: CASSPNRDGNEKLFF. The CDR3 region has the DNA TGTGCCAGCAGCCCAAACCGGGACGGTAATGAAAAACTGTTTTTT.

The chain employs TRBV9 and TRBJ2-3, with TRBD2 matching over 8 bases. The CDR3 runs 14 residues. In germline, CDR1 is SGDLS, CDR2 YYNGEE. With V trimmed by 3 bases and J by 8 bases, 8 bases remained unmatched. CDR3 coding DNA: TGTGCCAGCAGCGCGTACGGGAGGGCCGGTACGCAGTATTTT. Amino acids: CASSAYGRAGTQYF.

The chain employs TRBV2 and TRBJ1-4; weak D call: TRBD1 (5 bases). This CDR3 comprises 14 residues. The V end lost 2 bases, the J end lost 14 bases, and 18 bases lay between the germline ends. The V gene's germline CDR1 is SNHLY and CDR2 FYNNEI. Here the CDR3 reads CASSEQGGRSPLFF. DNA of the CDR3: TGTGCCAGCAGTGAACAGGGAGGTCGTTCTCCCCTGTTTTTT.

This clone appeared a few times. V usage is TRBV6-6 and J usage is TRBJ1-5; tentative D call: TRBD1 (6 bases). The CDR3 loop spans 15 amino acids. Germline CDR1 MNHNY, CDR2 SVGAGI (reference sequence). Trimming took 7 bases from V and 5 from J, leaving 18 bases between them. For the CDR3, the DNA is TGTGCCAGCACTATCCAGACAGGCTGGCATCAGCCCCAGCATTTT. Translated, it gives CASTIQTGWHQPQHF.

This clone was detected a few times. This sequence joins TRBV7-9 and TRBJ2-1; D may be TRBD1 (7 bases). The CDR3 is 13 residues long. Germline V lookup: CDR1 SEHNR, CDR2 FQNEAQ (reference sequence). With 9 bases removed from V and 10 bases from J, the gap between germline ends came to 19 bases. The CDR3 region is CASLGQGGSEQFF. The DNA of the CDR3 is TGTGCCAGTCTCGGCCAGGGGGGCTCGGAGCAGTTCTTC. The full variable domain, its missing parts supplied by reference TRBV7-9 and TRBJ2-1, is DTGVSQNPRHKITKRGQNVTFRCDPISEHNRLYWYRQTLGQGPEFLTYFQNEAQLEKSRLLSDRFSAERPKGSFSTLEIQRTEQGDSAMYLCASLGQGGSEQFFGPGTRLTVL.

The chain has TRBV5-1 and TRBJ2-7, with 8 bases identical to TRBD1. V gave up 4 bases and J gave up 4 bases; unmatched junction bases: 4. Germline loops: CDR1 SGHRS, CDR2 YFSETQ. The CDR3 sequence is 13 residues long. CDR3 bases: TGCGCCAGCAGCCCGGACAGGGTGTACGAGCAGTACTTC. This translates into CASSPDRVYEQYF. Together with reference TRBV5-1 and TRBJ2-7, the CDR3 gives the full variable domain: KAGVTQTPRYLIKTRGQQVTLSCSPISGHRSVSWYQQTPGQGLQFLFEYFSETQRNKGNFPGRFSGRQFSNSRSEMNVSTLELGDSALYLCASSPDRVYEQYFGPGTRLTVT.

V is TRBV29-1 and J is TRBJ2-7; 8 bases map to TRBD2. Germline V gene sequence: CDR1 SQVTM, CDR2 ANQGSEA. With 5 bases clipped from V and 5 bases from J, the junction kept 14 bases outside the gene matches. This CDR3 region has 15 residues. Here the CDR3 DNA reads TGCAGCGTTCGTGTGGGAGCGGGAGCTGGGAACGAGCAGTACTTC. As protein: CSVRVGAGAGNEQYF.

This chain connects TRBV4-3 to TRBJ2-1; tentative D call: TRBD2 (5 bases). The length of the CDR3 is 11 residues. With 8 bases removed from V and 10 bases from J, the gap between germline ends came to 12 bases. Germline V gene lookup returns CDR1 LGHNA and CDR2 YSLEER. The CDR3 protein is CASARGGEQFF. CDR3 coding DNA: TGCGCCAGCGCCCGGGGTGGCGAGCAGTTCTTC.

CDR3: CASTSGGTDTQYF. In DNA form, the CDR3 reads TGTGCCAGCACTAGCGGGGGCACAGATACGCAGTATTTT. The chain recombines TRBV6-1 with TRBJ2-3; 9 nucleotides agree with TRBD2. The CDR3 consists of 13 residues. V was clipped by 7 bases and J by 1 base; unmatched bases: 0. CDR1 and CDR2 (germline): MNHNS, SASEGT.

The table lists this clone with a few counts. The chain has TRBV29-1 and TRBJ1-5; D is ambiguous. The germline V gene encodes CDR1 SQVTM and CDR2 ANQGSEA. The V end lost 5 bases, the J end lost 3 bases, and 11 bases lay between the germline ends. The CDR3 contains 13 residues. The DNA for the CDR3 is TGCAGCGTTTCGGCTAACCCCAATCAGCCCCAGCATTTT. Translated, it gives CSVSANPNQPQHF.